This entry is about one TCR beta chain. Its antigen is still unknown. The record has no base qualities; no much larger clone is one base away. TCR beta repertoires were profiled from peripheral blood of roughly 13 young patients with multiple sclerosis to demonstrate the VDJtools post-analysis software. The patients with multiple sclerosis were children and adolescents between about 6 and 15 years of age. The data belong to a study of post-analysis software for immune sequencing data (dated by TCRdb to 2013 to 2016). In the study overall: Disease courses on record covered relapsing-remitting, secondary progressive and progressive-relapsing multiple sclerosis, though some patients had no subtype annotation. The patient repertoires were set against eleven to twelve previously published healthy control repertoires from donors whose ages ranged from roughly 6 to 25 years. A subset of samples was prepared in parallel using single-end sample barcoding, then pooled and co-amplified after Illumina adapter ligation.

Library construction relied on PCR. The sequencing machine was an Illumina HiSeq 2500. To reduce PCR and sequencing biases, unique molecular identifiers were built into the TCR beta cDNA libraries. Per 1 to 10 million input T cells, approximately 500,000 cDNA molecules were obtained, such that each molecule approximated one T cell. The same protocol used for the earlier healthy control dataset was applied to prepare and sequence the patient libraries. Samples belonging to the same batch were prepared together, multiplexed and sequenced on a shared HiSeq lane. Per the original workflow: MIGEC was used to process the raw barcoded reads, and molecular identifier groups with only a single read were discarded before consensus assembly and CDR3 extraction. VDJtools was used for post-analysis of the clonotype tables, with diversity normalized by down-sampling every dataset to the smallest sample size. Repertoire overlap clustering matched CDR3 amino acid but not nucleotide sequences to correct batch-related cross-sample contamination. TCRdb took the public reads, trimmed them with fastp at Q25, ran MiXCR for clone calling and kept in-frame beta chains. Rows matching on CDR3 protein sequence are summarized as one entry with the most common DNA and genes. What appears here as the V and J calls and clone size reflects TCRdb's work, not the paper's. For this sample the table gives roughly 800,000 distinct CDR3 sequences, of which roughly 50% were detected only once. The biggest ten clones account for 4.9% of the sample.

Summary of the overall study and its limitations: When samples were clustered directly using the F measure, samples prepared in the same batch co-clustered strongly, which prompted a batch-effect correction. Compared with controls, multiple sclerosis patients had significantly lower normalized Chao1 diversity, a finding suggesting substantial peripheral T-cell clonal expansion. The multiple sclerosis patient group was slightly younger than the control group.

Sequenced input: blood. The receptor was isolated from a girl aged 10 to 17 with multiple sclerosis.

The CDR3 region has the sequence CASSEWDSWSSDTQYF. The nucleotide sequence is TGTGCCAGCAGTGAATGGGACTCCTGGAGTTCAGATACGCAGTATTTT. This receptor chain uses TRBV6-1 and TRBJ2-3; the D segment could be TRBD2, given 6 matching bases. Cut back by 2 bases and 4 bases, the V and J ends lie 16 bases apart. The germline V gene supplies CDR1 MNHNS and CDR2 SASEGT. The CDR3 contains 16 residues, cysteine and phenylalanine counted. The entry retains the CDR3 DNA only, 48 bases that are in frame from base 1.